This TCR beta chain is from a study of blood T cell repertoires in COVID-19. V shed 5 bases and J 8 bases; nucleotides not matched to a gene: 8. The CDR3 contains 16 residues. CDR1 is SGHVS, CDR2 FNYEAQ, per germline. In the original processing: Estimation of nucleated cell counts relied on the amplification of reference gene primers. Sequenced by immunoSEQ multiplex PCR; TCRdb stores in-frame clones only, minus some. The V and J calls and clone size come from that table; D and trimming were worked out from the DNA. The sample shows hundreds of thousands of clones, around 91% of them seen only once. Across about two dozen US areas, participants ranged in age from about 18 to 90 years.

This chain links TRBV7-6 with TRBJ2-1, with 14 bases matching TRBD2. The sample consisted of PBMCs or T cells enriched from blood (not recorded which). The sequence was obtained from a man younger than 30 who had recovered from COVID-19. In DNA form, the CDR3 reads TGTGCCAGCAGCCCCCCGCGACTAGCGGGGGGGGATGAGCAGTTCTTC. Its translation is CASSPPRLAGGDEQFF.